Listed below are T cell receptor beta chains from one sample, sequenced in a study of blood T cell repertoires in COVID-19. Assay: immunoSEQ multiplex PCR; the TCRdb copy retains only in-frame clones and omits some. The data contain more than 90,000 clones, 72% of them singletons. Source material: peripheral blood. The receptors were sampled from a woman in her sixties in a cohort sampled during active or convalescent COVID-19. Each CDR3 is given with its conserved first and last residue. Fields, in order: J gene, clone size, D gene, V gene, CDR3 protein, CDR3 DNA. D genes are given only for firm matches. Part of the rows lack a size; the others show once, few, many or a class for expanded clones.

TRBJ2-3 NA NA TRBV5-1 CASSYYIGSTDTQYF TGCGCCAGCAGCTACTACATCGGGTCCACAGATACGCAGTATTTT
TRBJ2-7 NA NA TRBV19 CASRYAGTSTYEQYF TGTGCCAGTCGATACGCCGGGACATCTACCTACGAGCAGTACTTC
TRBJ2-1 NA NA TRBV9 CASSVGLPSYNEQFF TGTGCCAGCAGCGTAGGACTGCCTTCCTACAATGAGCAGTTCTTC
TRBJ1-6 NA TRBD1 TRBV6-4 CASSEPTGPSINYNSPLHF TGTGCCAGCAGTGAGCCGACAGGGCCTTCTATAAACTATAATTCACCCCTCCACTTT
TRBJ1-1 NA TRBD1 TRBV18 CASSSTTGVGGEAFF TGTGCCAGCTCATCAACTACAGGGGTTGGGGGTGAAGCTTTCTTT
TRBJ1-1 NA NA TRBV30 CAWRIHWNTEAFF TGTGCCTGGAGAATCCATTGGAACACTGAAGCTTTCTTT
TRBJ2-7 NA TRBD1 TRBV28 CASSSPGQGYEQYF TGTGCCAGCAGTTCTCCGGGACAGGGCTACGAGCAGTACTTC
TRBJ2-6 once NA TRBV3-1/TRBV3-2 CASSQDFPQGANVLTF TGTGCCAGCAGCCAAGACTTTCCACAGGGGGCCAACGTCCTGACTTTC
TRBJ2-1 few NA TRBV5-6 CASSFRGTLAYNEQFF TGTGCCAGCAGCTTTCGCGGGACCTTAGCGTACAATGAGCAGTTCTTC
TRBJ1-2 NA TRBD1 TRBV6-2/TRBV6-3 CASSGTGTVDGYTF TGTGCCAGCAGTGGGACAGGGACGGTGGATGGCTACACCTTC
TRBJ1-1 NA NA TRBV4-2 CASSLNKNTEAFF TGTGCCAGCAGCCTAAACAAGAACACTGAAGCTTTCTTT
TRBJ2-3 NA NA TRBV28 CASSVGGAGVEDTQYF TGTGCCAGCAGCGTAGGGGGGGCGGGGGTTGAAGATACGCAGTATTTT
TRBJ1-2 NA NA TRBV28 CATKQVDYGYTF TGTGCCACCAAGCAGGTCGACTATGGCTACACCTTC
TRBJ1-1 once TRBD1 TRBV2 CASSPRDRVTEAFF TGTGCCAGCAGTCCCCGGGACAGGGTCACTGAAGCTTTCTTT
TRBJ1-6 NA NA TRBV23-1 CASSQPYYYYNSPLHF TGCGCCAGCAGTCAACCCTACTATTATTATAATTCACCCCTCCACTTT
TRBJ1-2 NA TRBD1 TRBV4-1 CASSATLDRPRTSYGYTF TGCGCCAGCAGCGCCACTCTGGACAGGCCACGAACGAGCTATGGCTACACCTTC
TRBJ2-6 NA NA TRBV4-1 CASSQPYRVSGANVLTF TGCGCCAGCAGCCAACCTTACAGGGTCTCTGGGGCCAACGTCCTGACTTTC
TRBJ1-4 NA NA TRBV5-4 CASSSQGNEKLFF TGTGCCAGCAGCTCCCAGGGGAATGAAAAACTGTTTTTT
TRBJ2-7 NA TRBD1 TRBV15 CATSRGQGVSYEQYF TGTGCCACCAGCAGGGGACAGGGGGTATCCTACGAGCAGTACTTC
TRBJ2-7 few NA TRBV29-1 CSVDRGGAEQYF TGCAGCGTTGACCGAGGAGGGGCCGAGCAGTACTTC
TRBJ2-3 NA TRBD2 TRBV9 CASSVDLAGGWDTQYF TGTGCCAGCAGCGTAGATCTAGCGGGGGGATGGGATACGCAGTATTTT
TRBJ2-3 NA NA TRBV9 CASSERPSGGVTDTQYF TGTGCCAGCAGCGAGAGGCCCTCGGGGGGCGTCACAGATACGCAGTATTTT
TRBJ2-4 NA NA TRBV19 CASSIPGGGAKNIQYF TGTGCCAGTAGTATCCCGGGGGGCGGCGCCAAAAACATTCAGTACTTC
TRBJ2-3 NA NA TRBV10-3 CAISVLAPSTDTQYF TGTGCCATCAGTGTTCTAGCGCCTAGCACAGATACGCAGTATTTT
TRBJ2-7 once NA TRBV9 CASSVVRPGTVYEQYF TGTGCCAGCAGCGTAGTCCGACCAGGTACGGTCTACGAGCAGTACTTC
TRBJ2-3 NA NA TRBV2 CASSALTTRTDTQYF TGTGCCAGCAGTGCCTTGACTACGCGCACAGATACGCAGTATTTT
TRBJ2-1 once TRBD2 TRBV5-6 CASSLGLAGGNEQFF TGTGCCAGCAGCTTGGGCCTAGCGGGGGGCAATGAGCAGTTCTTC
TRBJ1-2 few TRBD1 TRBV9 CASSAGQENYGYTF TGTGCCAGCAGCGCAGGACAGGAAAACTATGGCTACACCTTC
TRBJ2-2 NA NA TRBV7-9 CASRPTGPGELFF TGTGCCAGCAGACCGACAGGCCCCGGGGAGCTGTTTTTT
TRBJ1-1 NA TRBD1 TRBV5-1 CASSLTGGNTEAFF TGCGCCAGCAGCTTGACAGGGGGGAACACTGAAGCTTTCTTT
TRBJ2-5 NA NA TRBV5-1 CASSFSGQETQYF TGCGCCAGCAGCTTCTCGGGCCAAGAGACCCAGTACTTC
TRBJ2-5 NA TRBD2 TRBV27 CASRMVGGQETQYF TGTGCCAGCAGGATGGTCGGGGGGCAAGAGACCCAGTACTTC
TRBJ2-7 once NA TRBV20-1 CSAHKGEQYF TGCAGTGCTCATAAGGGGGAGCAGTACTTC
TRBJ2-1 once NA TRBV27 CASSWSGVGNEQFF TGTGCCAGCAGTTGGTCAGGGGTTGGCAATGAGCAGTTCTTC
TRBJ2-2 NA TRBD2 TRBV30 CAWRLAGARTGELFF TGTGCCTGGAGGCTAGCGGGGGCCCGCACCGGGGAGCTGTTTTTT
TRBJ2-7 NA TRBD1 TRBV6-6 CASRTGDEQYF TGTGCCAGCAGGACAGGGGACGAGCAGTACTTC
TRBJ1-5 NA TRBD1 TRBV7-6 CASSLGTGRGNQPQHF TGTGCCAGCAGCCTCGGGACAGGACGGGGCAATCAGCCCCAGCATTTT